These 26 T cell receptor beta chains originate from one sample sequenced in a study of neoadjuvant nivolumab and ipilimumab in lung cancer. Some clones are missing from TCRdb's copy, which holds only in-frame ones; the method was immunoSEQ multiplex PCR. The sample has tens of thousands of clones, 89% seen once. The sample here was peripheral blood, taken before neoadjuvant nivolumab, alone or with ipilimumab. These receptors were obtained from an adult with non-small cell lung cancer.

The V gene is TRBV18, the J gene TRBJ1-1; no firm D call. The CDR3 is 15 residues long. Germline CDR1 and CDR2: KGHSH and LQKENI. V lost 6 bases and J lost 0, with 14 bases in between. CDR3 protein: CASSPEDLMNTEAFF. Written as DNA, the CDR3 is TGTGCCAGCTCGCCGGAGGACCTCATGAACACTGAAGCTTTCTTT.

The CDR3 here is CAWSRTSGINEQFF. CDR3 DNA sequence: TGTGCCTGGAGTAGGACTAGCGGGATCAATGAGCAGTTCTTC. This sequence joins TRBV30 and TRBJ2-1, with 12 bases that match TRBD2. The CDR3 has 14 amino acids. CDR1 and CDR2 (germline): GTSNPN, SVGIG (reference sequence). Losses at the gene ends were 2 bases for V and 6 bases for J; bases not matched to a gene: 2.

This chain links TRBV28 with TRBJ2-5; 7 positions match TRBD2. Germline CDR1 and CDR2: MDHEN and SYDVKM. After removal of 3 bases from V and 5 bases from J, the junction contained 0 bases not matched to a gene. CDR3 size: 12 residues. Written as DNA, the CDR3 is TGTGCCAGCAGTTTCGGGAGGGAGACCCAGTACTTC. Protein: CASSFGRETQYF.

The chain is built from TRBV9 and TRBJ2-3; D is uncertain. CDR3 length: 16 amino acids. The germline gives CDR1 SGDLS, CDR2 YYNGEE. V gave up 0 bases and J gave up 2 bases, with 13 bases separating them. CDR3 DNA: TGTGCCAGCAGCGTAGGCCCCGGTCCGACCACAGATACGCAGTATTTT. Translated: CASSVGPGPTTDTQYF.

The chain links TRBV29-1 to TRBJ2-5; a weak D match, TRBD1 (5 bases). The last part of the DNA fits TRBJ2-7 better; the J call may be wrong. Germline CDR1 is SQVTM and CDR2 is ANQGSEA. The length of the CDR3 is 14 residues. As DNA, the CDR3 is TGCAGCGTGATCCATTCAGGGTTTCCGTACGAGCAGTACTTC. Amino acid sequence: CSVIHSGFPYEQYF.

The V and J genes are TRBV19 and TRBJ2-7; D is ambiguous. Trimming removed 3 bases at V and 0 bases at J, with 9 bases between. Germline lookup yields CDR1 LNHDA and CDR2 SQIVND (reference sequence). The CDR3 length is 14 residues. The CDR3 DNA sequence: TGTGCCAGTAGTATTCGGTCCCCCTCCTACGAGCAGTACTTC. Its translation: CASSIRSPSYEQYF.

The rearrangement links TRBV7-9 to TRBJ2-1; D is possibly TRBD2 (7 bases). The CDR3 sequence is 15 residues long. Germline values: CDR1 SEHNR, CDR2 FQNEAQ (reference sequence). V was trimmed by 5 bases and J by 6 bases, leaving 17 bases between them. The CDR3 reads CASSPGGGRRNEQFF. The CDR3, as DNA: TGTGCCAGCAGCCCGGGGGGCGGGAGACGCAATGAGCAGTTCTTC. Variable domain in full (rest from reference TRBV7-9 and TRBJ2-1): DTGVSQNPRHKITKRGQNVTFRCDPISEHNRLYWYRQTLGQGPEFLTYFQNEAQLEKSRLLSDRFSAERPKGSFSTLEIQRTEQGDSAMYLCASSPGGGRRNEQFFGPGTRLTVL.

V is TRBV5-1 and J is TRBJ2-1, with 11 bases that match TRBD2. CDR1 SGHRS and CDR2 YFSETQ come from the germline V gene. V lost 3 bases and J lost 4; bases outside the gene matches: 6. The CDR3 consists of 16 residues. The CDR3 region is CASSYAGLAEYNEQFF. CDR3 in DNA: TGCGCCAGCAGCTACGCGGGACTAGCGGAATACAATGAGCAGTTCTTC.

This clone has just a few counts. V is TRBV4-1 and J is TRBJ2-3; D is unresolved. Germline V gene lookup returns CDR1 MGHRA and CDR2 YSYEKL. Trimming pared 0 bases from V and 0 bases from J, leaving 10 bases between. This CDR3 contains 16 residues. Written as DNA, the CDR3 is TGCGCCAGCAGCCAAGATAGGCTAGTGAGCACAGATACGCAGTATTTT. It encodes CASSQDRLVSTDTQYF.

This chain links TRBV18 with TRBJ1-5, with a weak D call TRBD1 (6 bases). Looked up from germline, CDR1 is KGHSH and CDR2 is LQKENI. The V end was cut by 0 bases, the J end by 2 bases, with 11 bases between. This CDR3 has 16 residues. CDR3 protein: CASSPPHAGGNQPQHF. DNA of the CDR3: TGTGCCAGCTCACCACCTCATGCAGGGGGCAATCAGCCCCAGCATTTT.

The chain joins TRBV28 to TRBJ2-7, with 10 positions matching TRBD1. The CDR3 has 14 residues. Germline loops: CDR1 MDHEN, CDR2 SYDVKM. V was pared by 6 bases and J by 5 bases, with 7 bases of the junction left unmatched. The CDR3 region is CASRLDRGRDEQYF. In DNA form, the CDR3 reads TGTGCCAGCAGACTGGACAGGGGGAGGGACGAGCAGTACTTC.

The rearrangement uses TRBV5-1 and TRBJ2-1; 14 bases agree with TRBD2. CDR1 and CDR2 (germline): SGHRS, YFSETQ. This CDR3 has 15 amino acids. J gave up 7 bases and V 4 bases, and 4 bases lay outside the gene matches. CDR3 residues: CASSAGTSGSNEQFF. The CDR3 coding sequence is TGCGCCAGCAGCGCAGGGACTAGCGGGAGTAATGAGCAGTTCTTC.

The chain joins TRBV30 to TRBJ1-5; TRBD1 might be the D (5 bases). Germline CDR1 reads GTSNPN; CDR2 reads SVGIG (reference sequence). Deletions cut 5 bases from V and 5 bases from J, with 13 bases between. This CDR3 spans 13 amino acids. The CDR3 protein is CAWGRGVDQPQHF. DNA for the CDR3: TGTGCCTGGGGCCGGGGGGTCGATCAGCCCCAGCATTTT.

The chain recombines TRBV10-1 with TRBJ2-3; possible D gene TRBD1, 5 bases. Per the germline V gene, CDR1 is WNHNN and CDR2 is SYGVQD (reference sequence). V gave up 3 bases and J gave up 6 bases, with 7 bases separating them. The CDR3 runs 12 residues. The CDR3 coding sequence is TGCGCCAGCAGTGACAGGGCCGATACGCAGTATTTT. Protein sequence: CASSDRADTQYF.

The chain recombines TRBV7-6 with TRBJ2-3; D gene ambiguous. V dropped 0 bases and J dropped 2 bases, with 3 bases sitting between them. The CDR3 covers 13 residues. In germline, CDR1 is SGHVS, CDR2 FNYEAQ. The CDR3 nucleotides read TGTGCCAGCAGCTTAGCCCCCACAGATACGCAGTATTTT. Amino acid sequence: CASSLAPTDTQYF.

This clone was found a few times. This sequence joins TRBV14 and TRBJ2-7; maybe TRBD2 (6 bases). Trimming shortened V by 1 base and J by 7 bases, and 11 bases separated the two germline ends. There are 13 residues in the CDR3. Looked up from germline, CDR1 is SGHDN and CDR2 is FVKESK. CDR3 loop: CASSQVSGGEQYF. CDR3 nucleotide sequence: TGTGCCAGCAGCCAAGTTTCCGGGGGAGAGCAGTACTTC. The full variable domain, rest sourced from reference TRBV14 and TRBJ2-7, is EAGVTQFPSHSVIEKGQTVTLRCDPISGHDNLYWYRRVMGKEIKFLLHFVKESKQDESGMPNNRFLAERTGGTYSTLKVQPAELEDSGVYFCASSQVSGGEQYFGPGTRLTVT.

The rearrangement joins TRBV7-6 to TRBJ2-1; 14 nucleotides agree with TRBD2. Germline V lookup: CDR1 SGHVS, CDR2 FNYEAQ. The CDR3 contains 15 residues. V shed 5 bases and J 8 bases; nucleotides not matched to a gene: 5. The DNA of the CDR3 is TGTGCCAGCAGCGGGGGACTAGCGGGAGTCGATGAGCAGTTCTTC. This translates into CASSGGLAGVDEQFF. The full variable domain, its missing parts supplied by reference TRBV7-6 and TRBJ2-1, is GAGVSQSPRYKVTKRGQDVALRCDPISGHVSLYWYRQALGQGPEFLTYFNYEAQQDKSGLPNDRFSAERPEGSISTLTIQRTEQRDSAMYRCASSGGLAGVDEQFFGPGTRLTVL.

This chain uses TRBV11-2 with TRBJ2-1; D call uncertain. Trimming took 3 bases from V and 8 from J, leaving 17 bases between them. Per germline, CDR1 SGHAT and CDR2 FQNNGV. The CDR3 is 15 residues long. Here the CDR3 DNA reads TGTGCCAGCAGCTTTTTACCACAAAGCGCGGATGAGCAGTTCTTC. Translation: CASSFLPQSADEQFF.

This clone was detected once. This chain links TRBV29-1 with TRBJ2-7; perhaps TRBD1 as D (6 bases). The CDR3 totals 13 residues. Trimming took off 4 bases at V and 5 bases at J, with 15 bases between the two ends. From germline, CDR1 is SQVTM and CDR2 ANQGSEA. CDR3 amino acids: CSVGTAAGDEQYF. CDR3 DNA: TGCAGCGTTGGAACTGCGGCAGGGGACGAGCAGTACTTC.

This rearrangement joins TRBV5-1 to TRBJ2-7, with D uncertain. V was trimmed by 0 bases and J by 0 bases, leaving 7 bases between them. Germline V CDR1 and CDR2: SGHRS, YFSETQ. The CDR3 sequence is 14 residues long. CDR3 nucleotides: TGCGCCAGCAGCTTGGTACACCCCTCCTACGAGCAGTACTTC. Protein sequence: CASSLVHPSYEQYF. Together with reference TRBV5-1 and TRBJ2-7, the CDR3 gives the full variable domain: KAGVTQTPRYLIKTRGQQVTLSCSPISGHRSVSWYQQTPGQGLQFLFEYFSETQRNKGNFPGRFSGRQFSNSRSEMNVSTLELGDSALYLCASSLVHPSYEQYFGPGTRLTVT.

This chain connects TRBV6-5 to TRBJ2-4, with TRBD1 matching over 7 bases. Germline V CDR1 and CDR2: MNHEY, SVGAGI. The V segment lost 5 bases and the J segment 2 bases; nucleotides outside the gene matches: 6. CDR3 length equals 15 residues. CDR3 amino acids: CASSAWDSTKNIQYF. The CDR3 nucleotides are TGTGCCAGCAGTGCCTGGGACAGCACCAAAAACATTCAGTACTTC.

V is TRBV27 and J is TRBJ2-3; D call uncertain. The V end was cut by 7 bases, the J end by 2 bases, with 13 bases between. Germline CDR1 is MNHEY and CDR2 is SMNVEV (reference sequence). This CDR3 is 14 amino acids long. CDR3 region: CASNPISPTDTQYF. CDR3 in DNA: TGTGCCAGCAATCCCATCAGCCCCACAGATACGCAGTATTTT.

The chain links TRBV27 to TRBJ2-7; 14 nucleotides match TRBD2. The CDR3 is 15 amino acids. CDR1 MNHEY and CDR2 SMNVEV come from the germline V gene (reference sequence). J lost 0 bases, V lost 6 bases, and 1 base had no gene match. CDR3 sequence: CASRTSGRASYEQYF. The CDR3 DNA reads as TGTGCCAGCAGGACTAGCGGGAGGGCCTCCTACGAGCAGTACTTC.

CDR3 bases: TGTGCCAGCAGCTTTATAAAAGGTCTAGCGGGAGGTGGCGAGCAGTTCTTC. Protein product: CASSFIKGLAGGGEQFF. The chain joins TRBV7-2 to TRBJ2-1; TRBD2 matches at 11 bases. With V trimmed by 3 bases and J by 10 bases, 14 bases remained unmatched. The CDR3 is 17 amino acids. CDR1 and CDR2 from the germline V gene are SGHTA and FQGNSA.

The genes are TRBV5-1 and TRBJ2-1, with D possibly being TRBD2 (5 bases). The germline V gene has CDR1 SGHRS and CDR2 YFSETQ. The CDR3 has 16 amino acids. V gave up 1 base and J gave up 6 bases, with 17 bases separating them. CDR3 sequence (DNA): TGCGCCAGCAGCTTGTCTGCGGGTCAGCCAGGCAATGAGCAGTTCTTC. Translation gives CASSLSAGQPGNEQFF.

V gene TRBV9 combines with J gene TRBJ2-7; D gene uncertain. V was clipped by 0 bases and J by 5 bases, with 0 bases between them. Germline V CDR1 and CDR2: SGDLS, YYNGEE. The CDR3 sequence is 10 residues long. The CDR3 protein is CASSVDEQYF. For the CDR3, the DNA is TGTGCCAGCAGCGTAGACGAGCAGTACTTC.